This T cell receptor (beta chain) was sequenced during a study of T cell responses to AZD1222 COVID-19 vaccine. About this clone itself: No antigen is known for it.

Study-level findings and limits: Only five or six AZD1222 recipients were seropositive at baseline. Targets within unmutated variant regions were reportedly found for nearly half of spike-specific TCRs.

Germline CDR1 is LGHDT and CDR2 is YNNKEL (reference sequence). The CDR3 sequence is 16 residues long. Losses at the gene ends were 2 bases for V and 4 bases for J; bases not matched to a gene: 7. Data came from immunoSEQ multiplex PCR; TCRdb stores just in-frame clones and leaves some out. The sample yields tens of thousands of clones, about 88% seen once. This receptor was taken from an adult in good health. The genes are TRBV3-1 (or the pseudogene TRBV3-2) and TRBJ2-3; 9 positions agree with TRBD2. The material sequenced was peripheral blood, taken on day 0 of AZD1222 vaccination. DNA of the CDR3: TGTGCCAGCAGCCAACGGCGGGGGGGCAGGGCAGATACGCAGTATTTT. It codes for CASSQRRGGRADTQYF.